These T cell receptor beta chains were read from a single sample in a study of blood T cell repertoires in COVID-19. Produced via immunoSEQ multiplex PCR; TCRdb's table is partial and in-frame only. The sample carries more than 300,000 clones, 70% to 90% recorded once. The specimen was PBMCs or T cells enriched from blood (not recorded which). Receptors were obtained from a woman under 30 who had recovered from COVID-19. CDR3s include the opening cysteine and the closing phenylalanine or tryptophan. The D gene is left open where the match is weak. Where a row states a size, it is once, few, many or the class of an expanded clone; other rows omit it.

v_gene: TRBV29-1; j_gene: TRBJ1-1; d_gene: .; abundance: .; CDR3aa: CSVLGLEAFF; CDR3nt: TGCAGCGTACTAGGGCTTGAAGCTTTCTTT
v_gene: TRBV27; j_gene: TRBJ2-6; d_gene: .; abundance: .; CDR3aa: CASSSPRPPGANVLTF; CDR3nt: TGTGCCAGCAGCTCCCCGCGGCCTCCGGGGGCCAACGTCCTGACTTTC
v_gene: TRBV5-4; j_gene: TRBJ2-7; d_gene: .; abundance: few; CDR3aa: CASSLDNSEQYF; CDR3nt: TGTGCCAGCAGTTTAGATAATTCCGAGCAGTACTTC
v_gene: TRBV19; j_gene: TRBJ2-7; d_gene: TRBD1; abundance: .; CDR3aa: CASRLRGKGYEQYF; CDR3nt: TGTGCCAGTAGGCTCAGGGGGAAAGGCTACGAGCAGTACTTC
v_gene: TRBV30; j_gene: TRBJ2-1; d_gene: .; abundance: .; CDR3aa: CAWSEGLGGEQFF; CDR3nt: TGTGCCTGGAGTGAAGGACTAGGGGGTGAGCAGTTCTTC
v_gene: TRBV11-3; j_gene: TRBJ1-5; d_gene: .; abundance: .; CDR3aa: CASSLDRENEPQHF; CDR3nt: TGTGCCAGCAGCTTAGATCGGGAAAACGAGCCCCAGCATTTT
v_gene: TRBV10-3; j_gene: TRBJ2-7; d_gene: .; abundance: .; CDR3aa: CAISESQAQGNYEQYF; CDR3nt: TGTGCCATCAGTGAGTCACAGGCCCAGGGGAACTACGAGCAGTACTTC
v_gene: TRBV30; j_gene: TRBJ2-1; d_gene: TRBD1; abundance: .; CDR3aa: CAGYLGTGFHNEQFF; CDR3nt: TGTGCCGGCTACCTCGGGACAGGGTTCCACAATGAGCAGTTCTTC
v_gene: TRBV5-4; j_gene: TRBJ2-4; d_gene: .; abundance: .; CDR3aa: CASSLDGTGAKNIQYF; CDR3nt: TGTGCCAGCAGCCTAGATGGAACAGGGGCCAAAAACATTCAGTACTTC
v_gene: TRBV28; j_gene: TRBJ2-7; d_gene: .; abundance: .; CDR3aa: CASSPPRDAGPEQYF; CDR3nt: TGTGCCAGCAGCCCCCCGAGGGACGCGGGACCCGAGCAGTACTTC
v_gene: TRBV5-1; j_gene: TRBJ1-6; d_gene: .; abundance: once; CDR3aa: CASSLGAGTSSYNSPLHF; CDR3nt: TGCGCCAGCAGCTTGGGGGCCGGGACTTCCTCCTATAATTCACCCCTCCACTTT
v_gene: TRBV29-1; j_gene: TRBJ1-1; d_gene: TRBD1; abundance: .; CDR3aa: CSVEGNRDSLANTEAFF; CDR3nt: TGCAGCGTTGAGGGGAACCGGGACAGTCTTGCGAACACTGAAGCTTTCTTT
v_gene: TRBV9; j_gene: TRBJ2-1; d_gene: .; abundance: .; CDR3aa: CASSVDSGRGSYNEQFF; CDR3nt: TGTGCCAGCAGCGTAGACTCCGGCAGGGGCTCCTACAATGAGCAGTTCTTC
v_gene: TRBV15; j_gene: TRBJ1-1; d_gene: .; abundance: .; CDR3aa: CATSSRTNTEAFF; CDR3nt: TGTGCCACCAGCAGTAGAACGAACACTGAAGCTTTCTTT
v_gene: TRBV3-1/TRBV3-2; j_gene: TRBJ1-2; d_gene: .; abundance: .; CDR3aa: CASSQGAGYGYTF; CDR3nt: TGTGCCAGCAGCCAGGGGGCCGGCTATGGCTACACCTTC
v_gene: TRBV10-2; j_gene: TRBJ1-1; d_gene: .; abundance: .; CDR3aa: CASSESIVLGANTEAFF; CDR3nt: TGCGCCAGCAGTGAGTCGATAGTCCTGGGGGCGAACACTGAAGCTTTCTTT
v_gene: TRBV7-3; j_gene: TRBJ1-1; d_gene: .; abundance: .; CDR3aa: CASSFYRNTEAFF; CDR3nt: TGTGCCAGCAGCTTCTACAGGAACACTGAAGCTTTCTTT
v_gene: TRBV10-3; j_gene: TRBJ2-2; d_gene: .; abundance: .; CDR3aa: CAISQGTGELFF; CDR3nt: TGTGCCATCAGCCAGGGTACCGGGGAGCTGTTTTTT
v_gene: TRBV28; j_gene: TRBJ1-2; d_gene: .; abundance: .; CDR3aa: CASSLAGGPNYGYTF; CDR3nt: TGTGCCAGCAGTTTAGCCGGCGGCCCTAACTATGGCTACACCTTC
v_gene: TRBV6-6; j_gene: TRBJ1-6; d_gene: .; abundance: .; CDR3aa: CASSLGHISSYNSPLHF; CDR3nt: TGTGCCAGCAGTCTAGGACACATCAGCTCCTATAATTCACCCCTCCACTTT
v_gene: TRBV28; j_gene: TRBJ2-2; d_gene: TRBD1; abundance: .; CDR3aa: CASSLADRGPSGELFF; CDR3nt: TGTGCCAGCAGTTTAGCGGACAGGGGGCCTTCCGGGGAGCTGTTTTTT
v_gene: TRBV11-3; j_gene: TRBJ2-1; d_gene: TRBD1; abundance: .; CDR3aa: CASSSDRGSYNEQFF; CDR3nt: TGTGCCAGCAGCTCAGACAGGGGGTCCTACAATGAGCAGTTCTTC
v_gene: TRBV3-1/TRBV3-2; j_gene: TRBJ1-1; d_gene: .; abundance: .; CDR3aa: CASSQDPMVAGVTEAFF; CDR3nt: TGTGCCAGCAGCCAAGATCCAATGGTTGCAGGGGTCACTGAAGCTTTCTTT
v_gene: TRBV3-1/TRBV3-2; j_gene: TRBJ1-2; d_gene: .; abundance: .; CDR3aa: CASSLRTANYGYTF; CDR3nt: TGTGCCAGCAGCCTCAGGACAGCTAACTATGGCTACACCTTC
v_gene: TRBV6-2/TRBV6-3; j_gene: TRBJ2-5; d_gene: .; abundance: .; CDR3aa: CASSSLEETQYF; CDR3nt: TGTGCCAGCAGTTCGTTAGAAGAGACCCAGTACTTC
v_gene: TRBV2; j_gene: TRBJ2-7; d_gene: TRBD2; abundance: .; CDR3aa: CASSEVGGYEQYF; CDR3nt: TGTGCCAGCAGTGAGGTCGGGGGGTACGAGCAGTACTTC
v_gene: TRBV7-9; j_gene: TRBJ1-2; d_gene: TRBD1; abundance: few; CDR3aa: CASSLGQGVFRYGYTF; CDR3nt: TGTGCCAGCAGCTTGGGACAGGGAGTTTTCAGATATGGCTACACCTTC
v_gene: TRBV7-2; j_gene: TRBJ2-7; d_gene: TRBD1; abundance: .; CDR3aa: CASSSSGTGYYEQYF; CDR3nt: TGTGCCAGCAGCTCGTCCGGGACAGGATACTACGAGCAGTACTTC
v_gene: TRBV11-2; j_gene: TRBJ1-2; d_gene: TRBD1; abundance: .; CDR3aa: CASSSWTGGDYGYTF; CDR3nt: TGTGCCAGCAGCTCGTGGACAGGGGGCGACTATGGCTACACCTTC
v_gene: TRBV29-1; j_gene: TRBJ1-3; d_gene: .; abundance: .; CDR3aa: CSVGGGSSTGNTIYF; CDR3nt: TGCAGCGTTGGTGGGGGGTCCTCGACTGGAAACACCATATATTTT
v_gene: TRBV11-2; j_gene: TRBJ2-7; d_gene: .; abundance: .; CDR3aa: CASSLETGQRYEQYF; CDR3nt: TGTGCCAGCAGCCTAGAGACAGGACAACGCTACGAGCAGTATTTC
v_gene: TRBV3-1/TRBV3-2; j_gene: TRBJ2-7; d_gene: .; abundance: .; CDR3aa: CASSQDGGGRAYEQYF; CDR3nt: TGTGCCAGCAGCCAAGACGGCGGGGGCCGAGCCTACGAGCAGTACTTC
v_gene: TRBV9; j_gene: TRBJ1-1; d_gene: .; abundance: .; CDR3aa: CASSARTGDNTEAFF; CDR3nt: TGTGCCAGCAGCGCCCGGACCGGGGATAACACTGAAGCTTTCTTT
v_gene: TRBV18; j_gene: TRBJ2-2; d_gene: TRBD2; abundance: .; CDR3aa: CASSPGAGGLPSNTGELFF; CDR3nt: TGTGCCAGCTCACCGGGTGCGGGGGGCCTCCCTTCGAACACCGGGGAGCTGTTTTTT
v_gene: TRBV2; j_gene: TRBJ1-6; d_gene: .; abundance: .; CDR3aa: CASSITGLESYNSPLHF; CDR3nt: TGTGCCAGCAGTATAACAGGTTTAGAATCCTATAATTCACCCCTCCACTTT
v_gene: TRBV27; j_gene: TRBJ2-3; d_gene: TRBD2; abundance: .; CDR3aa: CASSQQTSGGLTQYF; CDR3nt: TGTGCCAGCAGTCAGCAAACTAGCGGGGGACTAACGCAGTATTTT
v_gene: TRBV7-6; j_gene: TRBJ1-3; d_gene: .; abundance: few; CDR3aa: CASSTMTDSGNTIYF; CDR3nt: TGTGCCAGCAGCACTATGACAGACTCTGGAAACACCATATATTTT
v_gene: TRBV5-6; j_gene: TRBJ1-6; d_gene: TRBD1; abundance: .; CDR3aa: CASSVRQGSTSPLHF; CDR3nt: TGTGCCAGCAGTGTAAGACAGGGATCCACTTCACCCCTCCACTTT
v_gene: TRBV27; j_gene: TRBJ1-4; d_gene: .; abundance: .; CDR3aa: CASTLRGGDEKLFF; CDR3nt: TGTGCCAGCACCCTAAGGGGGGGGGATGAAAAACTGTTTTTT
v_gene: TRBV29-1; j_gene: TRBJ1-2; d_gene: .; abundance: few; CDR3aa: CSVEEMVSTWGYTF; CDR3nt: TGCAGCGTTGAAGAAATGGTGAGCACCTGGGGCTACACCTTC
v_gene: TRBV30; j_gene: TRBJ1-1; d_gene: .; abundance: .; CDR3aa: CAWSTFGSGRTEAFF; CDR3nt: TGTGCCTGGAGTACCTTCGGGTCAGGGCGAACTGAAGCTTTCTTT
v_gene: TRBV2; j_gene: TRBJ1-2; d_gene: .; abundance: .; CDR3aa: CASIPGEGYGYTF; CDR3nt: TGTGCCAGCATCCCCGGGGAGGGGTATGGCTACACCTTC
v_gene: TRBV11-2; j_gene: TRBJ2-1; d_gene: .; abundance: .; CDR3aa: CASSYTAASYNEQFF; CDR3nt: TGTGCCAGCAGCTATACTGCCGCCTCCTACAATGAGCAGTTCTTC
v_gene: TRBV7-3; j_gene: TRBJ1-6; d_gene: .; abundance: .; CDR3aa: CASSLSANSPLHF; CDR3nt: TGTGCCAGCAGCTTAAGCGCCAATTCACCCCTCCACTTT